A selection of T cell receptor beta chains follows, all from one sample in a study of human versus mouse CDR3 diversity and MHC coevolution. Repertoires were generated with immunoSEQ multiplex PCR, while TCRdb's copy carries only in-frame clones and drops some. The table has some 60,000 clones, approximately 94% seen once; the top ten hold under 20%. The sequenced sample consisted of naive CD4+ T cells from blood. All receptors come from a person in their sixties in good health. CDR3s include the opening cysteine and the closing phenylalanine or tryptophan. The order of the fields is CDR3 length, J gene, clone size, V gene, CDR3 protein. Only some rows state a clone size, as once, few, many or a class for expanded clones.

14 | TRBJ2-3 | NA | TRBV5-1 | CASSGTSGTDTQYF
15 | TRBJ1-4 | NA | TRBV5-1 | CASSPLTGEGEKLFF
14 | TRBJ2-5 | once | TRBV5-1 | CASSWTGGQETQYF
13 | TRBJ1-1 | once | TRBV29-1 | CGARGGSDTEAFF
17 | TRBJ1-1 | few | TRBV14 | CASSQEWTGVLNTEAFF
14 | TRBJ1-2 | NA | TRBV19 | CASSIQGGPDGYTF
13 | TRBJ2-3 | NA | TRBV14 | CASRTGGTDTQYF
12 | TRBJ1-2 | NA | TRBV7-2 | CASSIDRYGYTF
15 | TRBJ1-2 | NA | TRBV6-1 | CASSVQGGRNYGYTF
18 | TRBJ2-1 | once | TRBV7-2 | CASSLPSILAGALDEQFF
15 | TRBJ2-2 | NA | TRBV11-2 | CASSLVTENTGELFF
15 | TRBJ2-7 | once | TRBV10-3 | CAISDGTGGPYEQYF
17 | TRBJ2-3 | NA | TRBV7-3 | CASSSSSGTGLADTQYF
14 | TRBJ1-1 | NA | TRBV19 | CASSIRQGDTEAFF
14 | TRBJ1-1 | NA | TRBV14 | CASRASRVGTEAFF
16 | TRBJ2-5 | NA | TRBV6-5 | CASSYSATSFGETQYF
16 | TRBJ2-7 | NA | TRBV7-2 | CASSLGLAGVNYEQYF
13 | TRBJ2-5 | once | TRBV14 | CASSQDATGTQYF
14 | TRBJ2-1 | NA | TRBV5-1 | CASSLGGGYNEQFF
11 | TRBJ1-6 | NA | TRBV7-9 | CASTLNSPLHF
15 | TRBJ2-1 | NA | TRBV2 | CASSETSGPYNEQFF
15 | TRBJ2-2 | NA | TRBV6-1 | CASNLWTGGSGELFF